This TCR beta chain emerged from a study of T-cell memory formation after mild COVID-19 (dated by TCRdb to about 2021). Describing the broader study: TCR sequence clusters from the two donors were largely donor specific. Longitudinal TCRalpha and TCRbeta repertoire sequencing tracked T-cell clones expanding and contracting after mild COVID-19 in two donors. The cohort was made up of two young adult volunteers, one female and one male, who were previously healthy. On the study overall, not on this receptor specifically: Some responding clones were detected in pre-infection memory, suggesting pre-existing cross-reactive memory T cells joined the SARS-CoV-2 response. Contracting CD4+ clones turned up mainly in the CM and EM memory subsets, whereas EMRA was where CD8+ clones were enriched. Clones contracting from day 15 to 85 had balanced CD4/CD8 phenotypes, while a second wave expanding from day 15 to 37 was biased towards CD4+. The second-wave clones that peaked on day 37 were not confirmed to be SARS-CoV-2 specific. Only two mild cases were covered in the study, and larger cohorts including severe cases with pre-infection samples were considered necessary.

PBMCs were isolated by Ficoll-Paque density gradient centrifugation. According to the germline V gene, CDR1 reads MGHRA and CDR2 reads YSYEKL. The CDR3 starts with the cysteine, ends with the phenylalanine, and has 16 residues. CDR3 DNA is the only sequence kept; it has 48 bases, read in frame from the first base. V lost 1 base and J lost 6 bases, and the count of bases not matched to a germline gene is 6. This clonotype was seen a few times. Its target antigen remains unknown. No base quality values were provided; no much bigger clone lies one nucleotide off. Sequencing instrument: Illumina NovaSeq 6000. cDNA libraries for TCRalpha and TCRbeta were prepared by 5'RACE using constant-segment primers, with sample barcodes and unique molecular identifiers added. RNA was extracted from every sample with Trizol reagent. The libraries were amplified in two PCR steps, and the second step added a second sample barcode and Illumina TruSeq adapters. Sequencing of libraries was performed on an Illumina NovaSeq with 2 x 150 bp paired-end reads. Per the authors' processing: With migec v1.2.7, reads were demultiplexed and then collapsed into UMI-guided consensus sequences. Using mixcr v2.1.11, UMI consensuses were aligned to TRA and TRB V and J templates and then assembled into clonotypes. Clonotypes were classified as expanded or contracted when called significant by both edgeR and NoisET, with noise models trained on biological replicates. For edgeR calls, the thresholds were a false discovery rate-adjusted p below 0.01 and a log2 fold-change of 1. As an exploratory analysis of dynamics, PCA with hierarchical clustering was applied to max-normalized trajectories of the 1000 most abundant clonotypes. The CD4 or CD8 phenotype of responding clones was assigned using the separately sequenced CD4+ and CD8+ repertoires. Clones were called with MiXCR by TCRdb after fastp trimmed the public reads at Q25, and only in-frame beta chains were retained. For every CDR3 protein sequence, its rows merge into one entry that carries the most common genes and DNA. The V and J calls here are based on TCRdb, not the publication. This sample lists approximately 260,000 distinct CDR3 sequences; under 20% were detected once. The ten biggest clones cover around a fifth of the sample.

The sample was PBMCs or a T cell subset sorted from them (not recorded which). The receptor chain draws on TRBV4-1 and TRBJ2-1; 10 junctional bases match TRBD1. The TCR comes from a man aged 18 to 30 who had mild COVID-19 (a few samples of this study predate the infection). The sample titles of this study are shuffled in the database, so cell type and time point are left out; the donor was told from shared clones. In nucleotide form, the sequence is TGCGCCAGCAGCCAAGTTAGGACAGGGGGTGGCAATGAGCAGTTCTTC. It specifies CASSQVRTGGGNEQFF.